A selection of T cell receptor beta chains follows, all from one sample in a study. MiXCR was run by TCRdb on the RT-PCR reads, yielding one entry per CDR3 protein. The data show more than 550,000 distinct CDR3 sequences, 14% seen once. Source material: memory CD4+ T cells from blood. These receptor sequences come from a female donor in good health, serving as a healthy control. Both conserved end residues are part of each CDR3. Fields, in order: V gene, J gene, CDR3 length, clone size, D gene, CDR3 protein, CDR3 DNA. The D gene is left open where the match is weak. Part of the rows lack a size; the others show once, few, many or a class for expanded clones.

>TRBV4-1|TRBJ2-3|12|NA|NA
CASSQVLDTQYF
TGCGCCAGCAGCCAAGTTTTAGATACGCAGTATTTT
>TRBV6-6|TRBJ2-1|12|few|NA
CASSYSRDEQFF
TGTGCCAGCAGTTACTCCAGAGATGAGCAGTTCTTC
>TRBV9|TRBJ2-3|15|few|TRBD2
CASSGSGRATYTQYF
TGTGCCAGCAGCGGTAGCGGGAGAGCCACATATACGCAGTATTTT
>TRBV20-1|TRBJ2-3|14|many|TRBD1
CSAEVVGGLDTQYF
TGCAGTGCTGAAGTTGTAGGGGGCTTGGATACGCAGTATTTT
>TRBV12-3/TRBV12-4|TRBJ2-7|13|NA|TRBD2
CASSSGTLYGQYF
TGTGCCAGCAGTAGCGGGACTCTGTACGGGCAGTACTTC
>TRBV29-1|TRBJ1-1|13|NA|NA
CSVDAALNTEAFF
TGCAGCGTTGACGCGGCCCTGAACACTGAAGCTTTCTTT
>TRBV7-2|TRBJ1-1|14|NA|NA
CASSSLGEDTEAFF
TGTGCCAGCAGCTCCCTCGGGGAGGACACTGAAGCTTTCTTT
>TRBV6-2/TRBV6-3|TRBJ1-1|12|few|TRBD1
CASSGTGGTSFF
TGTGCCAGCAGTGGGACAGGGGGCACGTCTTTCTTT
>TRBV20-1|TRBJ2-1|14|NA|NA
CSATIPTLYNEQFF
TGCAGTGCCACGATCCCGACCCTCTACAATGAGCAGTTCTTC
>TRBV11-3|TRBJ1-1|13|many|NA
CASSPGHNTEAFF
TGTGCCAGCAGCCCGGGCCACAACACTGAAGCTTTCTTT
>TRBV7-2|TRBJ2-3|20|few|TRBD2
CASSSEPGLAGEKGTDTQYF
TGTGCCAGCAGCTCGGAACCAGGACTAGCGGGGGAAAAAGGCACAGATACGCAGTATTTT
>TRBV20-1|TRBJ1-1|11|many|NA
CSAKEIPEAFF
TGCAGTGCTAAAGAGATTCCTGAAGCTTTCTTT
>TRBV18|TRBJ2-1|16|few|TRBD2
CASSPRLAGALGEQFF
TGTGCCAGCTCACCGAGATTAGCGGGAGCTTTAGGTGAGCAGTTCTTC
>TRBV7-3|TRBJ1-2|15|NA|NA
CASSLTGSGYYGYTF
TGTGCCAGCAGCTTAACCGGATCAGGGTACTATGGCTACACCTTC
>TRBV12-3/TRBV12-4|TRBJ2-3|12|many|NA
CASAAPADTQYF
TGTGCCAGCGCTGCGCCCGCAGATACGCAGTATTTT
>TRBV7-2|TRBJ1-6|15|NA|NA
CASHRDRSYNSPLHF
TGTGCCAGCCACAGGGATCGCTCCTATAATTCACCCCTCCACTTT
>TRBV20-1|TRBJ2-1|13|many|TRBD1
CSASQGAYNEQFF
TGCAGTGCTAGTCAGGGGGCGTACAATGAGCAGTTCTTC
>TRBV10-3|TRBJ1-2|15|NA|TRBD1
CAISMTGGIDYGYTF
TGTGCCATCAGTATGACAGGGGGAATCGACTATGGCTACACCTTC
>TRBV7-6|TRBJ1-6|15|many|TRBD1
CASSSLTGGGSPLHF
TGTGCCAGCAGCTCACTTACAGGGGGCGGATCACCCCTCCACTTT
>TRBV20-1|TRBJ2-7|13|few|NA
CSVRSGPGNEQYF
TGCAGTGTCCGAAGCGGGCCCGGGAACGAGCAGTACTTC
>TRBV6-5|TRBJ2-2|17|NA|TRBD2
CASTLLAGGSNTGELFF
TGTGCCAGCACCCTCCTAGCGGGAGGTTCGAACACCGGGGAGCTGTTTTTT
>TRBV7-9|TRBJ1-5|17|NA|TRBD1
CASSLVQGAPGNQPQHF
TGTGCCAGCAGCTTAGTACAGGGGGCGCCTGGCAATCAGCCCCAGCATTTT
>TRBV10-3|TRBJ1-2|16|few|TRBD1
CAISGYTGDSRKGYTF
TGTGCCATCAGTGGTTACACTGGGGACAGTCGAAAAGGCTACACCTTC
>TRBV6-5|TRBJ1-2|15|many|TRBD1
CASSYSITGGASYTF
TGTGCCAGCAGTTACTCGATTACAGGGGGCGCGAGCTACACCTTC
>TRBV7-2|TRBJ1-6|14|NA|NA
CASSSQGANSPLHF
TGTGCCAGCAGCTCACAGGGAGCAAATTCACCCCTCCACTTT
>TRBV7-2|TRBJ2-3|14|few|NA
CASSPRTYADTQYF
TGTGCCAGCAGCCCCCGAACGTATGCAGATACGCAGTATTTT
>TRBV7-9|TRBJ2-3|16|few|NA
CASSSLRMGPTDTQYF
TGTGCCAGCAGCTCCCTGCGGATGGGCCCCACAGATACGCAGTATTTT
>TRBV20-1|TRBJ2-7|14|NA|NA
CSANVIGLSYEQYF
TGCAGTGCTAACGTCATAGGTCTTTCCTACGAGCAGTACTTC
>TRBV5-1|TRBJ2-7|15|many|TRBD2
CASSPPGSGGAEQYF
TGCGCCAGCAGCCCACCAGGTTCGGGAGGGGCGGAGCAGTACTTC
>TRBV15|TRBJ2-7|16|NA|NA
CATSRVVGHFTSEQYF
TGTGCCACCAGCAGAGTCGTCGGACACTTCACTAGCGAGCAGTACTTC
>TRBV20-1|TRBJ1-2|14|NA|TRBD1
CSTTRTGQNYGYTF
TGCAGTACTACTAGGACAGGTCAAAACTATGGCTACACCTTC
>TRBV4-2|TRBJ2-3|20|few|TRBD2
CASSQESGTSGRRGTDTQYF
TGTGCCAGCAGCCAGGAATCCGGGACTAGCGGGAGAAGGGGCACAGATACGCAGTATTTT
>TRBV7-2|TRBJ1-1|16|NA|NA
CASSLENRALLTEAFF
TGTGCCAGCAGCTTAGAGAACAGGGCATTGCTCACTGAAGCTTTCTTT
>TRBV4-2|TRBJ1-2|13|NA|NA
CASSQDINYGYTF
TGTGCCAGCAGCCAAGATATCAACTATGGCTACACCTTC
>TRBV6-6|TRBJ2-5|11|many|NA
CASSYAETQYF
TGTGCCAGCAGTTATGCAGAGACCCAGTACTTC
>TRBV20-1|TRBJ2-7|15|NA|TRBD1
CSAPNPGQEGYEQYF
TGCAGTGCCCCCAACCCGGGACAGGAGGGCTACGAGCAGTACTTC
>TRBV28|TRBJ2-1|15|few|NA
CASSYTGRGHNEQFF
TGTGCCAGCAGTTATACAGGGAGGGGCCACAATGAGCAGTTCTTC
>TRBV7-2|TRBJ1-1|14|few|TRBD1
CASSSGQGAREAFF
TGTGCCAGCAGCTCCGGACAGGGGGCCAGGGAAGCTTTCTTT
>TRBV10-3|TRBJ1-2|13|many|NA
CAISAGEDYGYTF
TGTGCCATCAGTGCAGGGGAAGACTATGGCTACACCTTC
>TRBV7-8|TRBJ2-5|15|few|TRBD2
CASSLSSGGWETQYF
TGTGCCAGCAGCTTATCTAGCGGGGGTTGGGAGACCCAGTACTTC
>TRBV20-1|TRBJ2-2|18|few|NA
CSARGPTGRGSNTGELFF
TGCAGTGCTAGGGGCCCGACAGGGAGGGGATCGAACACCGGGGAGCTGTTTTTT
>TRBV4-3|TRBJ2-5|13|NA|NA
CASSQTRTETQYF
TGCGCCAGCAGCCAAACTCGTACGGAGACCCAGTACTTC
>TRBV20-1|TRBJ2-7|12|NA|NA
CSAPGGSYEQYF
TGCAGTGCTCCTGGGGGATCCTACGAGCAGTACTTC
>TRBV15|TRBJ1-5|16|NA|NA
CATSRDRSAGNQPQHF
TGTGCCACCAGCAGAGATCGGTCAGCCGGCAATCAGCCCCAGCATTTT
>TRBV28|TRBJ1-1|15|NA|NA
CASNPFGGSGTEAFF
TGTGCCAGCAATCCTTTCGGGGGGTCAGGGACTGAAGCTTTCTTT
>TRBV7-6|TRBJ2-3|15|few|TRBD2
CASSANSGGVDTQYF
TGTGCCAGCAGCGCGAATAGCGGGGGGGTAGATACGCAGTATTTT
>TRBV30|TRBJ2-7|12|few|NA
CAWGLYAYEQYF
TGTGCCTGGGGACTTTACGCCTACGAGCAGTACTTC
>TRBV20-1|TRBJ1-1|16|NA|TRBD1
CSALTYGQGGGTEAFF
TGCAGTGCCCTTACTTACGGACAGGGCGGCGGCACTGAAGCTTTCTTT
>TRBV5-5|TRBJ2-3|14|many|TRBD1
CASTKDRTTDTQYF
TGTGCCAGCACCAAGGACAGGACCACAGATACGCAGTATTTT
>TRBV4-3|TRBJ2-1|13|few|NA
CASSSGIYNEQFF
TGCGCCAGCAGCTCCGGGATCTACAATGAGCAGTTCTTC
>TRBV6-5|TRBJ2-1|15|few|NA
CASSSTSSPYNEQFF
TGTGCCAGCAGTTCCACTAGTAGCCCCTACAATGAGCAGTTCTTC
>TRBV7-9|TRBJ1-1|15|NA|NA
CASTQAGVSQTEAFF
TGTGCCAGCACGCAGGCGGGAGTTTCTCAGACTGAAGCTTTCTTT
>TRBV27|TRBJ2-7|15|few|TRBD2
CASSLNGRATYEQYF
TGTGCCAGCAGTTTAAACGGGAGGGCCACCTACGAGCAGTACTTC
>TRBV28|TRBJ1-5|14|many|TRBD1
CASISGTGNQPQHF
TGTGCCAGCATCTCCGGGACAGGGAATCAGCCCCAGCATTTT
>TRBV6-5|TRBJ1-2|15|few|NA
CASSYDGPNNYGYTF
TGTGCCAGCAGTTACGACGGGCCAAATAACTATGGCTACACCTTC